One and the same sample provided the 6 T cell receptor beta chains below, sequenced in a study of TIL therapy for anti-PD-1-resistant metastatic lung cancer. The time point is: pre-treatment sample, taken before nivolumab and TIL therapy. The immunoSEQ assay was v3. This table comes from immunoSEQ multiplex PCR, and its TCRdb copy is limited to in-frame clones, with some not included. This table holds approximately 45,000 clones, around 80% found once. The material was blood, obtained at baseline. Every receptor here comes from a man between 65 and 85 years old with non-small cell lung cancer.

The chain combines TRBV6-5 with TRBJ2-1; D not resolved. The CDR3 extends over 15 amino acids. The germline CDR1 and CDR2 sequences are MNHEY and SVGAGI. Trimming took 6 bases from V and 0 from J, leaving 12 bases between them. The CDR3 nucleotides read TGTGCCAGCAGCCCCCGAGTACCCTCCTACAATGAGCAGTTCTTC. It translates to CASSPRVPSYNEQFF.

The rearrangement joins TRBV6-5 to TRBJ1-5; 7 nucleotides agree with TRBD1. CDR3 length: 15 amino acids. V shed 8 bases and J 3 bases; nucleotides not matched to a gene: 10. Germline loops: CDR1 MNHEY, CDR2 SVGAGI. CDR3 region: CASWGTDSINQPQHF. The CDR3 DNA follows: TGTGCCAGCTGGGGGACAGACTCCATCAATCAGCCCCAGCATTTT.

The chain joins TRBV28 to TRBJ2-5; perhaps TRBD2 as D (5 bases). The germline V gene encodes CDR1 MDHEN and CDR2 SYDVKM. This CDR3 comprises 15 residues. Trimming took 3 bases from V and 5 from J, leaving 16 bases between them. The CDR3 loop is CASSFLGRGEETQYF. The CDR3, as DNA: TGTGCCAGCAGTTTCTTGGGCCGGGGAGAGGAGACCCAGTACTTC.

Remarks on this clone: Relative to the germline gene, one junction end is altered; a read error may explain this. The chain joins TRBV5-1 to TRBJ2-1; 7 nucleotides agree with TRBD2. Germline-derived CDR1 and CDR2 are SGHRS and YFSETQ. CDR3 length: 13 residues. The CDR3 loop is CASSLGGYNEQFF. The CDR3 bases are TGCGCCAGCAGTTTGGGGGGGTACAATGAGCAGTTCTTC.

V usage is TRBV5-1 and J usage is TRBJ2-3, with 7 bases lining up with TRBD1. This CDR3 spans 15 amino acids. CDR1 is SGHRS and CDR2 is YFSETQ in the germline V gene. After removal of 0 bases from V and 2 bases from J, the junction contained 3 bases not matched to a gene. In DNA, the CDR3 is TGCGCCAGCAGCTTGGGACAGGGAGCCACAGATACGCAGTATTTT. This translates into CASSLGQGATDTQYF.

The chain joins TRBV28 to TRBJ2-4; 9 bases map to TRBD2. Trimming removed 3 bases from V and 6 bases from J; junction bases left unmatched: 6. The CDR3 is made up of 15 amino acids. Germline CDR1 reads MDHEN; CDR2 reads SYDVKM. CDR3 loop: CASSFTSGYGNIQYF. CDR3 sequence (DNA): TGTGCCAGCAGTTTCACTAGCGGGTACGGAAACATTCAGTACTTC. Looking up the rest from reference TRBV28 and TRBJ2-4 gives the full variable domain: DVKVTQSSRYLVKRTGEKVFLECVQDMDHENMFWYRQDPGLGLRLIYFSYDVKMKEKGDIPEGYSVSREKKERFSLILESASTNQTSMYLCASSFTSGYGNIQYFGAGTRLSVL.